A selection of T cell receptor beta chains follows, all from one sample in a study of breast tumors, draining lymph nodes, adjacent tissues. TCRdb passed the multiplex PCR reads through MiXCR, listing each CDR3 protein once. The sample lists approximately 13,000 distinct CDR3 sequences, about 37% occurring once. Sequenced material: breast tumor tissue. Receptor source: a female donor with breast cancer. Some clones in this sample may be carry-over from other donors' samples. Both conserved end residues are part of each CDR3. Each record gives: J gene, clone size, D gene, CDR3 length, V gene, CDR3 protein, CDR3 DNA. The D gene is left open where the match is weak. Expanded clones are given a class, and other clones once, few, many or no size at all.

J gene: TRBJ2-1; clone size: medium-sized; D gene: TRBD2; CDR3 length: 18; V gene: TRBV11-3; CDR3 protein: CASSKTGGPSGRLNEQFF; CDR3 DNA: TGTGCCAGCAGCAAAACAGGGGGCCCTAGCGGGAGGTTAAATGAGCAGTTCTTC
J gene: TRBJ2-3; clone size: NA; D gene: TRBD2; CDR3 length: 16; V gene: TRBV12-3/TRBV12-4; CDR3 protein: CAGSLVTSGGTDTQYF; CDR3 DNA: TGTGCCGGCAGTCTAGTGACTAGCGGGGGGACAGATACGCAGTATTTT
J gene: TRBJ2-1; clone size: NA; D gene: TRBD1; CDR3 length: 14; V gene: TRBV4-1; CDR3 protein: CASSQDRTGNEQFF; CDR3 DNA: TGCGCCAGCAGCCAAGACAGGACAGGTAATGAGCAGTTCTTC
J gene: TRBJ1-5; clone size: once; D gene: NA; CDR3 length: 15; V gene: TRBV27; CDR3 protein: CASMLAGNSNQPQHF; CDR3 DNA: TGTGCCAGCATGTTAGCAGGGAATAGCAATCAGCCCCAGCATTTC
J gene: TRBJ2-1; clone size: many; D gene: TRBD2; CDR3 length: 18; V gene: TRBV10-3; CDR3 protein: CAISGQGNSGGAGIEQFF; CDR3 DNA: TGTGCCATCAGTGGACAGGGAAACAGCGGGGGGGCGGGTATTGAGCAGTTCTTC
J gene: TRBJ2-2; clone size: medium-sized; D gene: TRBD2; CDR3 length: 15; V gene: TRBV15; CDR3 protein: CATSRAGGVTGELFF; CDR3 DNA: TGTGCCACCAGCAGAGCTGGGGGGGTAACCGGGGAGCTGTTTTTT
J gene: TRBJ1-2; clone size: many; D gene: TRBD1; CDR3 length: 16; V gene: TRBV30; CDR3 protein: CAWSVGPPGQGFGYTF; CDR3 DNA: TGTGCCTGGAGTGTAGGCCCCCCGGGACAGGGATTTGGCTACACCTTC
J gene: TRBJ1-6; clone size: NA; D gene: NA; CDR3 length: 13; V gene: TRBV15; CDR3 protein: CATSRDYNSPLHF; CDR3 DNA: TGTGCCACCAGCAGGGATTATAATTCACCCCTCCACTTT
J gene: TRBJ2-3; clone size: many; D gene: NA; CDR3 length: 15; V gene: TRBV4-1; CDR3 protein: CASSQDKRSTDTQYF; CDR3 DNA: TGCGCCAGCAGCCAAGATAAGCGGAGCACAGATACGCAGTATTTT
J gene: TRBJ1-6; clone size: medium-sized; D gene: NA; CDR3 length: 17; V gene: TRBV14; CDR3 protein: CASSQDLSGEYNSPLHF; CDR3 DNA: TGTGCCAGCAGCCAAGATCTGTCGGGGGAATATAATTCACCCCTCCACTTT
J gene: TRBJ2-3; clone size: many; D gene: NA; CDR3 length: 12; V gene: TRBV2; CDR3 protein: CASSHSTDTQYF; CDR3 DNA: TGTGCCAGCAGCCACAGCACAGATACGCAGTATTTT
J gene: TRBJ1-2; clone size: many; D gene: TRBD1; CDR3 length: 15; V gene: TRBV20-1; CDR3 protein: CSASGTGSDLGGYTF; CDR3 DNA: TGCAGTGCTAGTGGGACAGGTTCCGACTTGGGTGGCTACACCTTC
J gene: TRBJ2-2; clone size: many; D gene: TRBD1; CDR3 length: 14; V gene: TRBV6-1; CDR3 protein: CASNWDRDTGELFF; CDR3 DNA: TGTGCCAGCAACTGGGACAGGGACACCGGGGAGCTGTTTTTT
J gene: TRBJ2-5; clone size: many; D gene: NA; CDR3 length: 13; V gene: TRBV28; CDR3 protein: CASNPGTKETQYF; CDR3 DNA: TGTGCCAGCAATCCCGGGACCAAAGAGACCCAGTACTTC
J gene: TRBJ2-7; clone size: NA; D gene: NA; CDR3 length: 15; V gene: TRBV7-8; CDR3 protein: CASSLVGAGSYEQYF; CDR3 DNA: TGTGCCAGCAGCTTAGTAGGGGCGGGGTCCTACGAGCAGTACTTC
J gene: TRBJ2-7; clone size: NA; D gene: NA; CDR3 length: 14; V gene: TRBV11-3; CDR3 protein: CVSSHRDTSYGQYF; CDR3 DNA: TGTGTCAGCAGCCACCGGGACACCTCCTACGGGCAGTACTTC
J gene: TRBJ2-3; clone size: NA; D gene: TRBD2; CDR3 length: 15; V gene: TRBV6-6; CDR3 protein: CASTTGLAGLHTQYF; CDR3 DNA: TGTGCCAGCACCACCGGACTAGCGGGATTACATACGCAGTATTTT
J gene: TRBJ2-5; clone size: many; D gene: TRBD2; CDR3 length: 14; V gene: TRBV5-8; CDR3 protein: CASSRGTSETTQYF; CDR3 DNA: TGTGCCAGCAGCAGAGGGACTAGCGAGACGACCCAGTACTTC
J gene: TRBJ2-3; clone size: NA; D gene: TRBD2; CDR3 length: 17; V gene: TRBV20-1; CDR3 protein: CSARRVGGRASTDTQYF; CDR3 DNA: TGCAGTGCTAGACGAGTCGGCGGGAGGGCCAGCACAGATACGCAGTATTTT
J gene: TRBJ2-5; clone size: medium-sized; D gene: NA; CDR3 length: 14; V gene: TRBV7-9; CDR3 protein: CASSYTSHQETQYF; CDR3 DNA: TGTGCCAGCAGCTATACTAGCCACCAAGAGACCCAGTACTTC
J gene: TRBJ2-2; clone size: NA; D gene: NA; CDR3 length: 16; V gene: TRBV5-1; CDR3 protein: CASSIGHGADTGELFF; CDR3 DNA: TGCGCCAGCAGCATAGGACACGGGGCGGACACCGGGGAGCTGTTTTTT
J gene: TRBJ2-3; clone size: NA; D gene: TRBD2; CDR3 length: 15; V gene: TRBV15; CDR3 protein: CATSPKREGADTQYF; CDR3 DNA: TGTGCCACCAGCCCGAAACGGGAGGGAGCAGATACGCAGTATTTT
J gene: TRBJ2-4; clone size: many; D gene: NA; CDR3 length: 20; V gene: TRBV7-3; CDR3 protein: CASRSKYASRGGATRVIQYF; CDR3 DNA: TGTGCCAGCAGATCAAAATACGCCAGCCGCGGGGGCGCGACCAGGGTCATTCAGTACTTC
J gene: TRBJ2-7; clone size: many; D gene: NA; CDR3 length: 14; V gene: TRBV9; CDR3 protein: CASSVGRTPYEQYF; CDR3 DNA: TGTGCCAGCAGCGTAGGACGGACACCCTACGAGCAGTACTTC
J gene: TRBJ1-2; clone size: medium-sized; D gene: NA; CDR3 length: 12; V gene: TRBV20-1; CDR3 protein: CSARVWESGYTF; CDR3 DNA: TGCAGTGCTAGAGTTTGGGAGTCCGGCTACACCTTC
J gene: TRBJ2-2; clone size: medium-sized; D gene: TRBD2; CDR3 length: 16; V gene: TRBV6-5; CDR3 protein: CASRPFSGGNTGELFF; CDR3 DNA: TGTGCCAGCAGACCGTTTAGCGGGGGGAACACCGGGGAGCTGTTTTTT
J gene: TRBJ2-1; clone size: many; D gene: NA; CDR3 length: 14; V gene: TRBV12-3/TRBV12-4; CDR3 protein: CASSRLGLTDEQFF; CDR3 DNA: TGTGCCAGCAGCCGACTAGGCCTCACGGATGAGCAGTTCTTC
J gene: TRBJ2-3; clone size: large; D gene: NA; CDR3 length: 14; V gene: TRBV6-6; CDR3 protein: CASSYLRDKDTQYF; CDR3 DNA: TGTGCCAGCAGTTACCTACGGGATAAAGATACGCAGTATTTT
J gene: TRBJ2-5; clone size: NA; D gene: TRBD1; CDR3 length: 15; V gene: TRBV25-1; CDR3 protein: CASSGTGRGRETQYF; CDR3 DNA: TGTGCCAGCAGTGGGACAGGGAGAGGACGAGAGACCCAGTACTTC
J gene: TRBJ1-5; clone size: NA; D gene: TRBD1; CDR3 length: 15; V gene: TRBV2; CDR3 protein: CASRGTSGGTDRQHF; CDR3 DNA: TGTGCCAGCAGAGGGACTAGCGGGGGGACAGATAGGCAGCATTTT
J gene: TRBJ1-5; clone size: many; D gene: NA; CDR3 length: 16; V gene: TRBV6-4; CDR3 protein: CASILPGTVAVQPQHF; CDR3 DNA: TGTGCCAGCATTCTACCTGGGACGGTGGCTGTTCAGCCCCAGCATTTT
J gene: TRBJ1-6; clone size: once; D gene: TRBD1; CDR3 length: 15; V gene: TRBV20-1; CDR3 protein: CSATTPGQGSSPLHF; CDR3 DNA: TGCAGTGCAACGACCCCGGGACAGGGGAGTTCACCCCTCCACTTT
J gene: TRBJ2-1; clone size: NA; D gene: NA; CDR3 length: 13; V gene: TRBV12-3/TRBV12-4; CDR3 protein: CASSLGGDNEQFF; CDR3 DNA: TGTGCCAGCAGTTTAGGAGGGGACAATGAGCAGTTCTTC
J gene: TRBJ1-3; clone size: many; D gene: TRBD1; CDR3 length: 16; V gene: TRBV7-2; CDR3 protein: CASSFQPGQGRNTIYF; CDR3 DNA: TGTGCCAGCAGCTTTCAACCGGGACAGGGTAGAAACACCATATATTTT
J gene: TRBJ2-2; clone size: large; D gene: TRBD1; CDR3 length: 17; V gene: TRBV20-1; CDR3 protein: CSARDEKGTAPFGELFF; CDR3 DNA: TGCAGTGCTAGAGATGAGAAAGGGACAGCCCCTTTCGGGGAGCTGTTTTTT
J gene: TRBJ2-7; clone size: many; D gene: TRBD2; CDR3 length: 17; V gene: TRBV4-2; CDR3 protein: CASSQEGLGGGPDEQYF; CDR3 DNA: TGTGCCAGCAGCCAAGAGGGACTCGGGGGGGGGCCAGACGAGCAGTACTTC
J gene: TRBJ1-6; clone size: medium-sized; D gene: NA; CDR3 length: 15; V gene: TRBV9; CDR3 protein: CASSVAGAVGSPLHF; CDR3 DNA: TGTGCCAGCAGCGTAGCTGGAGCGGTGGGTTCACCCCTCCACTTT
J gene: TRBJ2-7; clone size: many; D gene: NA; CDR3 length: 14; V gene: TRBV6-6; CDR3 protein: CASSDRDTNYEQYF; CDR3 DNA: TGTGCCAGCAGTGATCGGGACACAAACTACGAGCAGTACTTC
J gene: TRBJ2-4; clone size: many; D gene: NA; CDR3 length: 14; V gene: TRBV20-1; CDR3 protein: CSATTGSVKNIQYF; CDR3 DNA: TGCAGTGCTACCACAGGGAGTGTCAAAAACATTCAGTACTTC
J gene: TRBJ2-5; clone size: many; D gene: NA; CDR3 length: 14; V gene: TRBV6-1; CDR3 protein: CASSGNGGRETQYF; CDR3 DNA: TGTGCCAGCAGTGGAAACGGGGGGCGAGAGACCCAGTACTTC